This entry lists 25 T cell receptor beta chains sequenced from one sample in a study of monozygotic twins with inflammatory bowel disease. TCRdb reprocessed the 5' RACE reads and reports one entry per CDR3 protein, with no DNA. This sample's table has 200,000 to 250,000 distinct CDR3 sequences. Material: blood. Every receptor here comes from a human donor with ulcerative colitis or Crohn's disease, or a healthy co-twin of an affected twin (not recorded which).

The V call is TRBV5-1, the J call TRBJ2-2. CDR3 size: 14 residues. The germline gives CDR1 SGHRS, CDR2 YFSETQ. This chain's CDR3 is CASSSTANTGELFF.

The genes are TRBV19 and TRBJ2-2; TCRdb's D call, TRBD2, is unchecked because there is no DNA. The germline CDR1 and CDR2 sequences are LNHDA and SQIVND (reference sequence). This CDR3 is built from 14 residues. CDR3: CASSMRVNTGELFF.

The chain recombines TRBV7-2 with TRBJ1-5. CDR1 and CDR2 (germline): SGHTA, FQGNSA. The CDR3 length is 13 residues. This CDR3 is CASSLEARQPQHF.

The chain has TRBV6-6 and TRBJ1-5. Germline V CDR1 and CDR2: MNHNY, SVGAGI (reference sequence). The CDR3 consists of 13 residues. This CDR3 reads CASSEGFNQPQHF.

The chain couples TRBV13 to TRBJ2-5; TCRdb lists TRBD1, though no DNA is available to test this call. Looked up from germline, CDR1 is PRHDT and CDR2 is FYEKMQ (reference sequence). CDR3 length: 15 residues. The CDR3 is CASSLRAGGLETQYF.

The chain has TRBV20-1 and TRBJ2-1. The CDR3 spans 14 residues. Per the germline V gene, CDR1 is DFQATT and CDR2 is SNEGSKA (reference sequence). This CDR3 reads CSASGGSFYNEQFF.

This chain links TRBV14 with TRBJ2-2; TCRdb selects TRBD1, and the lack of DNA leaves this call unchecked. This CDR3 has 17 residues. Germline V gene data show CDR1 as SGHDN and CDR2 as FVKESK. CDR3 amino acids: CASSQDPGAGYTGELFF.

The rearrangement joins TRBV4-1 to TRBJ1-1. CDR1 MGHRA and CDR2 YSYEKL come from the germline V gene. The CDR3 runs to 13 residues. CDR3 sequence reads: CASSQPLNTEAFF.

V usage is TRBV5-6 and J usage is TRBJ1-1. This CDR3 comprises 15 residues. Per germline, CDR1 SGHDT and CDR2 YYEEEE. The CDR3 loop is CASSFKGMGGTEAFF.

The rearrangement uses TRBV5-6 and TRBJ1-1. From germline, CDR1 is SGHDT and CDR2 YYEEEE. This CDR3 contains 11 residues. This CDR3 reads CASSFEGPAFF.

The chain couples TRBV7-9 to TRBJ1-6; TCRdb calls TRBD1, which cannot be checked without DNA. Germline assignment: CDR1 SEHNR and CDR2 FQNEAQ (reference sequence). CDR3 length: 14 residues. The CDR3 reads CASSLVLGGPDLHF.

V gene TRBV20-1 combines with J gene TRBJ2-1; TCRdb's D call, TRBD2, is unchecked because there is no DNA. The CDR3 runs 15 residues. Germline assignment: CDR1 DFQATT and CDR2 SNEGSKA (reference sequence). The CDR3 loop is CSAEGGLALYNEQFF.

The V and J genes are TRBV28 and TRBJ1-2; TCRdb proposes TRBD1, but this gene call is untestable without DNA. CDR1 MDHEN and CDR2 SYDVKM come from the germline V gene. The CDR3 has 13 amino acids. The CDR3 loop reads CASSPRQGSGYTF.

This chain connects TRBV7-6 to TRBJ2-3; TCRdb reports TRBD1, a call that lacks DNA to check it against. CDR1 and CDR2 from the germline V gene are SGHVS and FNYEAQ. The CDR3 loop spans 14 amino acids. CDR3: CASSLGQGANTQYF.

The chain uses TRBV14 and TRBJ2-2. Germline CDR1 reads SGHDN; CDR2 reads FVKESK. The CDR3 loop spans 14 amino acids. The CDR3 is CASSQNVPTGELFF. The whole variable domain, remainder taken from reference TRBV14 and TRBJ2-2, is EAGVTQFPSHSVIEKGQTVTLRCDPISGHDNLYWYRRVMGKEIKFLLHFVKESKQDESGMPNNRFLAERTGGTYSTLKVQPAELEDSGVYFCASSQNVPTGELFFGEGSRLTVL.

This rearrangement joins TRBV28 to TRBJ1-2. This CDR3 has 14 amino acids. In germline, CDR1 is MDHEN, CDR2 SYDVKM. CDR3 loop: CASSLSVLVEGYTF.

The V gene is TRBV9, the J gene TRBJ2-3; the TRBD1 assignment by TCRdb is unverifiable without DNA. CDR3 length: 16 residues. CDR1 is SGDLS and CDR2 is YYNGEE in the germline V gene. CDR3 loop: CASSEAGTTSTDTQYF. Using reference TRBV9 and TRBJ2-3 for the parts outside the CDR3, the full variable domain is DSGVTQTPKHLITATGQRVTLRCSPRSGDLSVYWYQQSLDQGLQFLIQYYNGEERAKGNILERFSAQQFPDLHSELNLSSLELGDSALYFCASSEAGTTSTDTQYFGPGTRLTVL.

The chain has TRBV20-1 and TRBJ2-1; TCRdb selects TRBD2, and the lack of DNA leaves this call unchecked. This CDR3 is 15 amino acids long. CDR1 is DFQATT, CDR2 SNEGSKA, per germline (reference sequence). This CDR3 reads CSADISGNVNNEQFF.

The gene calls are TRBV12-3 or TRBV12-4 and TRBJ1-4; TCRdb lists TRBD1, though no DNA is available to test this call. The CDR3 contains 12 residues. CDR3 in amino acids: CASSPWGEKLFF.

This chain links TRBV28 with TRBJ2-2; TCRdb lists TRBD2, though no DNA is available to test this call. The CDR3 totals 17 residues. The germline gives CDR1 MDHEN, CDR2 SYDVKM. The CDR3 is CASSFLGLAGVGGELFF.

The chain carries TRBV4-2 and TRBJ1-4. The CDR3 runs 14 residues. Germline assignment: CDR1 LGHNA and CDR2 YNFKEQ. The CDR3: CASSQEREGEKLFF.

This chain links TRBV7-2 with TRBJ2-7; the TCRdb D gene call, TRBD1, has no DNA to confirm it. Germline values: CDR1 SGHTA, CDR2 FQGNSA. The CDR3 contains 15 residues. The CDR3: CASSLKGRGGYEQYF.

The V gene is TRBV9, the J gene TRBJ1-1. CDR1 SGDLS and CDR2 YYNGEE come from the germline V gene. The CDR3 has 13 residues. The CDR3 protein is CASSSELNTEAFF. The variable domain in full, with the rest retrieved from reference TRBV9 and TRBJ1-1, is DSGVTQTPKHLITATGQRVTLRCSPRSGDLSVYWYQQSLDQGLQFLIQYYNGEERAKGNILERFSAQQFPDLHSELNLSSLELGDSALYFCASSSELNTEAFFGQGTRLTVV.

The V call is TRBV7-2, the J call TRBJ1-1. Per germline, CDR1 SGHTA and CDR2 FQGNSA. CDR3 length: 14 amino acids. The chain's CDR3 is CASSSWDSDTEAFF.

CDR3 amino acids: CASSLGRNEKLFF. The chain uses TRBV5-4 and TRBJ1-4. From germline, CDR1 is SGHNT and CDR2 YYREEE (reference sequence). This CDR3 has 13 residues.